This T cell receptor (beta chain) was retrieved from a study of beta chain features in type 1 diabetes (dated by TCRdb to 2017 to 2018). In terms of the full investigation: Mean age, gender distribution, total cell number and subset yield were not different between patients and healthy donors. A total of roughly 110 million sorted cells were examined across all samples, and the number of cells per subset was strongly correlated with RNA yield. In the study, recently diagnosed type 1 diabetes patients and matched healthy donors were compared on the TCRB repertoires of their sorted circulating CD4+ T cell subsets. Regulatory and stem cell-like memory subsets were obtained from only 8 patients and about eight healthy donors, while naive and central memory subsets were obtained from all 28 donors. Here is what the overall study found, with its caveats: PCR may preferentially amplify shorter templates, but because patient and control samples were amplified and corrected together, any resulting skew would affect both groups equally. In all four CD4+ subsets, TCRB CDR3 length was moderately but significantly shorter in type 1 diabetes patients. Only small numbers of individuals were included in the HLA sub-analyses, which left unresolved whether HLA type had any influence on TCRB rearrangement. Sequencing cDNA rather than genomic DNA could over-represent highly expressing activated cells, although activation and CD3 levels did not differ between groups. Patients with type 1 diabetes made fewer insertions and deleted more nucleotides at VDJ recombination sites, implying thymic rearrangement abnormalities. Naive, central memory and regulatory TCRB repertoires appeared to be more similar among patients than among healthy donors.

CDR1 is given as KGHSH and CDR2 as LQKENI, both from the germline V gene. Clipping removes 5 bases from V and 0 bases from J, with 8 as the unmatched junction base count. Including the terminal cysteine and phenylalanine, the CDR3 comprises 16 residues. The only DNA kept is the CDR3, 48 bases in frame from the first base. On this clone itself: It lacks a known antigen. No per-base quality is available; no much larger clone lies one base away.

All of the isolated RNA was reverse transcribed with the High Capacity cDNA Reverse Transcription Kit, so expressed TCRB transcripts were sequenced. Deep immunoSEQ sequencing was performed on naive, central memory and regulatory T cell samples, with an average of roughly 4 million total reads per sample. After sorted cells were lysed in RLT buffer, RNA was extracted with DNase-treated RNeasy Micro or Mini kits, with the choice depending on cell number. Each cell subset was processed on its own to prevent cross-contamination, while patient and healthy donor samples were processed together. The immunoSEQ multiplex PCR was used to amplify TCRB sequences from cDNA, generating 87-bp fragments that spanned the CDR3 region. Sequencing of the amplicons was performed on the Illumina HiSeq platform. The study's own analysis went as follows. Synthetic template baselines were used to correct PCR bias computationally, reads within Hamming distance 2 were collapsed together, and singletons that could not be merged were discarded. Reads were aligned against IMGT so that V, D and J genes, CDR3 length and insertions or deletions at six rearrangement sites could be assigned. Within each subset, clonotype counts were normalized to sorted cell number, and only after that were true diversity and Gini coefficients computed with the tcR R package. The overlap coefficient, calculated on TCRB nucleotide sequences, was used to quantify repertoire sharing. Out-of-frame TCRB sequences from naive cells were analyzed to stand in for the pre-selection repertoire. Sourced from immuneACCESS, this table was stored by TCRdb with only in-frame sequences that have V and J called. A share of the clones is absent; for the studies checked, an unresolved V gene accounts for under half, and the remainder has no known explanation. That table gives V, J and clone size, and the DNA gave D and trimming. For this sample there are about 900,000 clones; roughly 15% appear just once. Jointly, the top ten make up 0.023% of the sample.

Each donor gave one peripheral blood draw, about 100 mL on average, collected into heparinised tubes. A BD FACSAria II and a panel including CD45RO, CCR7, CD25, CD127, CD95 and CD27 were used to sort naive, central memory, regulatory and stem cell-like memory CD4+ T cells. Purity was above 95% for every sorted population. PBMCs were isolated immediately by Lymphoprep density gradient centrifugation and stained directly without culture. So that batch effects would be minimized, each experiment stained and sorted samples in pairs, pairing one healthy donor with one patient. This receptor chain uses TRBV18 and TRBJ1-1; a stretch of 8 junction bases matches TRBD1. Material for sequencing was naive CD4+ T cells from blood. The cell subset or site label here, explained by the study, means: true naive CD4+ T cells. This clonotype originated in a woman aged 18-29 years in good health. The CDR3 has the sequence CASSTGTGTLNTEAFF. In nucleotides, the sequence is TGTGCCAGCTCAACCGGGACAGGAACACTGAACACTGAAGCTTTCTTT.